The rows below give T cell receptor beta chains drawn from one sample of a study of T cell repertoires in cytomegalovirus infection. These TCRs' antigens remain unknown. MiXCR was run by TCRdb on the reads, yielding one entry per CDR3 protein. Counted here are nearly 700,000 distinct CDR3 sequences, around 35% occurring once; the ten biggest clones make up 15% to 20%. Sequences were derived from cultured PBMCs, sampled from culture after CMV antigen stimulation. The source of these receptors is a human donor in good health (CMV status not recorded). Some clones in this sample may be carry-over from other donors' samples. The CDR3 runs from the conserved cysteine through the conserved F or W. The D gene is left open where the match is weak. Expanded clones are given a class, and other clones once, few, many or no size at all.

clone size	J gene	V gene	D gene	CDR3 protein	CDR3 DNA
NA	TRBJ2-7	TRBV7-6	TRBD2	CASSLVRGGQDPYEQYF	TGTGCCAGCAGCTTAGTACGGGGGGGGCAGGACCCCTACGAGCAGTACTTC
many	TRBJ2-5	TRBV7-6	TRBD1	CASRKDGRGQGAVQETQYF	TGTGCCAGCCGAAAAGACGGGCGTGGACAGGGGGCAGTCCAAGAGACCCAGTACTTC
few	TRBJ2-4	TRBV27	TRBD1	CASSLKFTGDEWENIQYF	TGTGCCAGCAGTTTAAAGTTCACAGGGGATGAGTGGGAAAACATTCAGTACTTC
few	TRBJ2-3	TRBV7-9	NA	CASSLDSPDTQYF	TGTGCCAGCAGCTTGGATAGCCCAGATACGCAGTATTTT
NA	TRBJ2-7	TRBV6-1	TRBD2	CASSEWRAGVGEQYF	TGTGCCAGCAGTGAATGGCGAGCGGGAGTGGGAGAGCAGTACTTC
NA	TRBJ1-2	TRBV28	TRBD1	CASSALDRARSGYTF	TGTGCCAGCAGTGCCCTGGACAGGGCCCGATCGGGCTACACCTTC
few	TRBJ1-4	TRBV6-1	TRBD1	CASRYGTGNEKLFF	TGTGCCAGCAGATACGGGACAGGGAATGAAAAACTGTTTTTT
few	TRBJ1-5	TRBV19	NA	CASSPGHRAQPQHF	TGTGCCAGTAGTCCGGGACACCGGGCTCAGCCCCAGCATTTT
NA	TRBJ2-3	TRBV7-2	TRBD2	CASSSSGRARLDTQYF	TGTGCCAGCAGCTCTAGCGGGAGGGCCCGTCTAGATACGCAGTATTTT
few	TRBJ2-7	TRBV19	TRBD1	CASSSNRGRTSYEQYF	TGTGCCAGTAGTTCTAACAGGGGGCGGACGTCCTACGAGCAGTACTTC
few	TRBJ1-6	TRBV12-3/TRBV12-4	NA	CASSDRRSYNSPLHF	TGTGCCAGCAGTGACCGAAGGTCCTATAATTCACCCCTCCACTTT
NA	TRBJ1-1	TRBV18	NA	CASSPPYSMNTEAFF	TGTGCCAGCTCACCACCCTACTCTATGAACACTGAAGCTTTCTTT
NA	TRBJ1-4	TRBV2	NA	CASSEALYRRVLNEKLFF	TGTGCCAGCAGTGAAGCGCTATATCGGAGGGTCCTTAATGAAAAACTGTTTTTT
NA	TRBJ2-2	TRBV12-3/TRBV12-4	TRBD1	CASSTSGQRNTGELFF	TGTGCCAGCAGTACATCGGGACAGCGAAACACCGGGGAGCTGTTTTTT
NA	TRBJ2-7	TRBV2	NA	CASSDPRSHEQYF	TGTGCCAGCAGTGACCCTCGTTCGCACGAGCAGTACTTC
NA	TRBJ1-4	TRBV4-1	TRBD1	CASSRIGTGYEKLFF	TGCGCCAGCAGCCGTATCGGGACAGGTTATGAAAAACTGTTTTTT
NA	TRBJ1-6	TRBV6-6	NA	CASREQGRSPLHF	TGTGCCAGCAGAGAACAGGGTAGATCACCCCTCCACTTT
NA	TRBJ1-1	TRBV7-2	NA	CASSLGSVNTEAFF	TGTGCCAGCAGCTTAGGCAGCGTGAACACTGAAGCTTTCTTT
few	TRBJ2-7	TRBV6-5	NA	CASSITQGSSYEQYF	TGTGCCAGCAGTATCACCCAGGGGAGCTCCTACGAGCAGTACTTC
few	TRBJ2-2	TRBV19	NA	CASTRYTGELFF	TGTGCCAGTACCAGGTACACCGGGGAGCTGTTTTTT
few	TRBJ2-1	TRBV7-2	NA	CASSLARTPEQFF	TGTGCCAGCAGCTTAGCGCGGACCCCAGAGCAGTTCTTC
NA	TRBJ2-7	TRBV5-1	NA	CASRSSPGPYEQYF	TGCGCCAGCAGAAGCTCCCCCGGACCCTACGAGCAGTACTTC
many	TRBJ2-3	TRBV7-8	NA	CASKDTDTQYF	TGTGCCAGCAAAGACACAGATACGCAGTATTTT
few	TRBJ2-2	TRBV12-3/TRBV12-4	NA	CASRSDTGELFF	TGTGCCAGCAGATCGGACACCGGGGAGCTGTTTTTT
NA	TRBJ2-1	TRBV4-3	TRBD2	CASSQDHSGRVHEQFF	TGCGCCAGCAGCCAGGACCATAGCGGGAGGGTACATGAGCAGTTCTTC
NA	TRBJ1-4	TRBV4-2	NA	CASSQVAEKLFF	TGTGCCAGCAGCCAAGTTGCTGAAAAACTGTTTTTT
NA	TRBJ1-4	TRBV19	NA	CASSILGPSEKLFF	TGTGCCAGTAGTATATTGGGTCCAAGCGAAAAACTGTTTTTT
few	TRBJ1-5	TRBV7-2	NA	CASSFSSASNQPQHF	TGTGCCAGCAGCTTTTCTAGTGCTAGCAATCAGCCCCAGCATTTT
NA	TRBJ2-3	TRBV11-2	TRBD1	CASSLGTGYTDTQYF	TGTGCCAGCAGCTTAGGGACAGGGTACACAGATACGCAGTATTTT
NA	TRBJ2-3	TRBV20-1	NA	CSARLTGLSSTDTQYF	TGCAGTGCTAGATTGACAGGTCTCTCTAGCACAGATACGCAGTATTTT
NA	TRBJ2-1	TRBV11-1	NA	CASSLRPPPPYNEQFF	TGTGCCAGCAGCTTGAGACCACCCCCCCCCTACAATGAGCAGTTCTTC
NA	TRBJ2-1	TRBV7-6	TRBD1	CASSSRDRGLNNEQFF	TGTGCCAGCAGCTCCCGGGACAGGGGGTTGAACAATGAGCAGTTCTTC
few	TRBJ1-5	TRBV12-3/TRBV12-4	TRBD1	CASSPQRQGPSTPDSNQPQHF	TGTGCCAGCAGTCCCCAACGACAGGGACCCTCCACCCCCGATAGCAATCAGCCCCAGCATTTT
NA	TRBJ1-3	TRBV11-2	NA	CASSPWTGTIYF	TGTGCCAGCAGCCCCTGGACCGGCACCATATATTTT
many	TRBJ2-5	TRBV7-2	NA	CASSRRQLQETQYF	TGTGCCAGCAGCCGTCGGCAGCTCCAAGAGACCCAGTACTTC
NA	TRBJ2-5	TRBV6-1	TRBD1	CASSRDRLLETQYF	TGTGCCAGCAGCCGGGACAGACTTCTGGAGACCCAGTACTTC
NA	TRBJ1-4	TRBV27	TRBD1	CASAWDRGTNEKLFF	TGTGCCAGCGCATGGGACAGGGGAACTAATGAAAAACTGTTTTTT
few	TRBJ1-4	TRBV19	TRBD1	CASRTQGATNEKLFF	TGTGCCAGTAGAACACAGGGGGCGACTAATGAAAAACTGTTTTTT
few	TRBJ1-2	TRBV4-3	TRBD1	CASSQDRGRIYGYTF	TGCGCCAGCAGCCAAGACAGGGGGCGAATCTATGGCTACACCTTC
NA	TRBJ1-3	TRBV2	NA	CASRGGGASGNTIYF	TGTGCCAGCAGGGGTGGCGGGGCGTCGGGAAACACCATATATTTT
NA	TRBJ2-2	TRBV12-5	NA	CASGPAGTSTGELFF	TGTGCTAGTGGTCCGGCCGGGACAAGCACCGGGGAGCTGTTTTTT
many	TRBJ2-7	TRBV7-2	NA	CASSSGQGTYEQYF	TGTGCCAGCAGCTCTGGCCAGGGTACCTACGAGCAGTACTTC
NA	TRBJ2-3	TRBV11-2	NA	CASSLPLRTDTQYF	TGTGCCAGCAGCTTACCATTACGCACAGATACGCAGTATTTT
NA	TRBJ2-5	TRBV7-2	TRBD1	CASIADRGETQYF	TGTGCCAGCATCGCGGACAGGGGAGAGACCCAGTACTTC
NA	TRBJ2-5	TRBV11-2	NA	CASRPTGVYQETQYF	TGTGCCAGCAGACCAACAGGAGTGTACCAAGAGACCCAGTACTTC
NA	TRBJ1-2	TRBV10-3	TRBD1	CAISESSGTDYGYTF	TGTGCCATCAGTGAGTCCTCCGGGACAGATTATGGCTACACCTTC
many	TRBJ2-7	TRBV7-8	TRBD1	CASSTPQGARHEQYF	TGTGCCAGCAGCACGCCACAGGGGGCCCGCCACGAGCAGTACTTC
NA	TRBJ2-1	TRBV5-4	TRBD2	CASSSTSGGEYNEQFF	TGTGCCAGCAGCTCTACTAGCGGGGGGGAGTACAATGAGCAGTTCTTC
NA	TRBJ2-5	TRBV5-5	TRBD2	CASSSRTGRAWETQYF	TGTGCCAGCAGCTCACGAACGGGGAGGGCCTGGGAGACCCAGTACTTC